Included here is one T cell receptor (beta chain) sequence, with context. The antigen is not known. These data originate in a study of identical twins. Trimming at V came to 4 bases and at J to 4 bases, leaving 7 bases not matched to a gene. The length of the CDR3 is 17 residues. CDR1 and CDR2 (germline): SEHNR, FQNEAQ (reference sequence). Study-wide points: Fewer insertions marked abundant cord blood beta clonotypes; young adult naive trended weakly, memory not at all. Out-of-frame alpha sequences shared between twins exhibited an excess of low generation probability.

Healthy Caucasians, and only they, were the donors. MiXCR was run by TCRdb on the 5' RACE reads, yielding one entry per CDR3 protein. The data contain approximately 1.8 million distinct CDR3 sequences, less than 35% of them singletons. This TCR was sampled from a newborn girl in good health. The sequenced material came from cord blood. This chain joins TRBV7-9 and TRBJ2-1; 13 positions match TRBD2. The CDR3 nucleotides are TGTGCCAGCAGCTCCGGACTAGCGGGAGAGGTGTACAATGAGCAGTTCTTC. It yields the protein CASSSGLAGEVYNEQFF.